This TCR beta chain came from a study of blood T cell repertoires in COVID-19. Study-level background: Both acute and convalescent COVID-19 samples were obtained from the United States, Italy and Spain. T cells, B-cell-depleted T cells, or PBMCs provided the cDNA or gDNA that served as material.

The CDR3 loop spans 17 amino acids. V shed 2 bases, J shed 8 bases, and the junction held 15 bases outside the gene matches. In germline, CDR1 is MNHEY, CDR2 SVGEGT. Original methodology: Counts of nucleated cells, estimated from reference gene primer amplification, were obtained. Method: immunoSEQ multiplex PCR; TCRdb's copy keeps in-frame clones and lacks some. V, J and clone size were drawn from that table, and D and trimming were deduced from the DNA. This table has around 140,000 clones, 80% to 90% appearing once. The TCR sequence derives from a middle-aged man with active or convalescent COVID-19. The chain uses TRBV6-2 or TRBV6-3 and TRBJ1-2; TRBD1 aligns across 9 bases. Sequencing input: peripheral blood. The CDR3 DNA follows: TGTGCCAGCAGTTACACAACATTGTCCCGGGACAGGGACGGCTACACCTTC. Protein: CASSYTTLSRDRDGYTF.